The clone carrying this T cell receptor (beta chain) was counted between two and nine times. Its antigen is still unknown. TCRdb analysed the RT-PCR reads with MiXCR anew, one entry per CDR3 protein. The profile shows around 570,000 distinct CDR3 sequences, 10% to 12% of them singletons. This CDR3 comprises 17 residues. V was trimmed by 0 bases and J by 2 bases, leaving 17 bases between them. Germline CDR1 reads MNHEY; CDR2 reads SVGAGI. The entry originates in a study of response to subunit inactivated influenza vaccine. Study observations and caveats: That few new T cells are recruited by each seasonal influenza vaccination was the authors' suggestion.

The data also belong to a second study, concerning T cells expressing NK-cell markers. That paper notes: Researchers built TCR beta cDNA using 5'RACE template switching with UMIs. There were seven HCMV-seropositive donors and one seronegative donor among the eight sequenced. HCMV specificity of expanded NKG2C+ T cell clones remained unclear.

The chain links TRBV6-5 to TRBJ2-7, with D perhaps TRBD1 (5 bases). Source: PBMCs from blood, taken on the day of vaccination. The sequence derives from a man between 50 and 59 years old who received an inactivated influenza vaccine. The CDR3 region is CASSYSISGHRAYEQYF. CDR3 nucleotide sequence: TGTGCCAGCAGTTACTCGATCTCCGGACATAGGGCCTACGAGCAGTACTTC.